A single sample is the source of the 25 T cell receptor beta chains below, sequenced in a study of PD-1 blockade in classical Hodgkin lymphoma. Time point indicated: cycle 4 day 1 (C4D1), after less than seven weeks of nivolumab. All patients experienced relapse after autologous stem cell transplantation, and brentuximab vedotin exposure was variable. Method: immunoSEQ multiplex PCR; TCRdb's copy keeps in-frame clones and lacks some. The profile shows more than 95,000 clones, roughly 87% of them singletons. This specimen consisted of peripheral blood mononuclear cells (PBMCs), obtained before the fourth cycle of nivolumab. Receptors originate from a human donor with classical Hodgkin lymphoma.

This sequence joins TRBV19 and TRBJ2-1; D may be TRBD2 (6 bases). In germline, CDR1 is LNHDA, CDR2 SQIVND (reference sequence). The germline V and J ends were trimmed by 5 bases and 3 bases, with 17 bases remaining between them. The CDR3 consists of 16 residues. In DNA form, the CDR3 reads TGTGCCAGTAGTCAGGTTGGCGGAGGGAACTACAATGAGCAGTTCTTC. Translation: CASSQVGGGNYNEQFF.

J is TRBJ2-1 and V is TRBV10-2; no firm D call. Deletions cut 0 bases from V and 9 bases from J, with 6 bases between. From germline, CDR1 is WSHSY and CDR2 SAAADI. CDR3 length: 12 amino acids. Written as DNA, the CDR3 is TGCGCCAGCAGTGAGTCGGGGATTGAGCAGTTCTTC. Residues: CASSESGIEQFF.

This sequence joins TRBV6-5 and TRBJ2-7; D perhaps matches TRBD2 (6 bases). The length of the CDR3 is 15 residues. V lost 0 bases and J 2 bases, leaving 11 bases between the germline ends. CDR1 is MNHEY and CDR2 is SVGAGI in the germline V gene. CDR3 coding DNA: TGTGCCAGCAGTTACTCGGGCGGGAAGACCTACGAGCAGTACTTC. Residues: CASSYSGGKTYEQYF.

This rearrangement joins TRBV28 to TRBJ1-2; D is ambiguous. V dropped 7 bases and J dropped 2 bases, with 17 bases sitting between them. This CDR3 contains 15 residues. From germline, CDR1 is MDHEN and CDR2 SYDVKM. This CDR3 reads CASTYSLTANYGYTF. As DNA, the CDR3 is TGTGCCAGCACCTACTCCCTGACGGCGAACTATGGCTACACCTTC.

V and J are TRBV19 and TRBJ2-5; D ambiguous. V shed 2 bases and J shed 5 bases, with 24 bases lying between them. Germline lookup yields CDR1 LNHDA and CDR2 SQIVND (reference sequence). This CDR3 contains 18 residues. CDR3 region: CASSILWRDAILRETQYF. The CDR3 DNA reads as TGTGCCAGTAGTATATTGTGGCGTGACGCTATCCTAAGGGAGACCCAGTACTTC.

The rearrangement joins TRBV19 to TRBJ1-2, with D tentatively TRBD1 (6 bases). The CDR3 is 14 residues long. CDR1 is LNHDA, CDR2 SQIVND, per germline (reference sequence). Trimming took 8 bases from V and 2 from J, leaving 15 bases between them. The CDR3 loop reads CASGGVERNYGYTF. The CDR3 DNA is TGTGCCAGTGGGGGCGTGGAACGGAACTATGGCTACACCTTC.

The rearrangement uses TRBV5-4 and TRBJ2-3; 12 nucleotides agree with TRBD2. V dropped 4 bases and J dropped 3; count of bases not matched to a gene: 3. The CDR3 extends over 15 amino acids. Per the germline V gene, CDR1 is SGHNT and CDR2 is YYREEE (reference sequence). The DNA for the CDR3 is TGTGCCAGCAGCCCTAGCGGGAGGGTGACAGATACGCAGTATTTT. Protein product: CASSPSGRVTDTQYF.

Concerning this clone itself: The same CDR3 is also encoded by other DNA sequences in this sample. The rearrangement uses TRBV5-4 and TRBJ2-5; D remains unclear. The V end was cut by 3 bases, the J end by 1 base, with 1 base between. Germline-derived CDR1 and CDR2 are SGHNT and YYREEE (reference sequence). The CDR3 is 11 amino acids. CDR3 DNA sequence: TGTGCCAGCAGCTCCCAAGAGACCCAGTACTTC. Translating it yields CASSSQETQYF. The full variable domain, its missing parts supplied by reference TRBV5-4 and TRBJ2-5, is ETGVTQSPTHLIKTRGQQVTLRCSSQSGHNTVSWYQQALGQGPQFIFQYYREEENGRGNFPPRFSGLQFPNYSSELNVNALELDDSALYLCASSSQETQYFGPGTRLLVL.

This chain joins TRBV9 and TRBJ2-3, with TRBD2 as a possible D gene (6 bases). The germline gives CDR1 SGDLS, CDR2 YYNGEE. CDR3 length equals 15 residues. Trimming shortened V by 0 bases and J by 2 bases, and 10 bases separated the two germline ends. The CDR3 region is CASSVGGLPTDTQYF. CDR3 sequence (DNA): TGTGCCAGCAGCGTAGGGGGACTTCCCACAGATACGCAGTATTTT.

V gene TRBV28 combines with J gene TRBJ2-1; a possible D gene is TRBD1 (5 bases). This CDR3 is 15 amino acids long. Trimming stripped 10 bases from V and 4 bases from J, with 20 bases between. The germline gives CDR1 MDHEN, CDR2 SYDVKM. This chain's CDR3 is CATDTGWIAYNEQFF. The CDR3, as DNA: TGTGCCACGGACACTGGGTGGATAGCTTACAATGAGCAGTTCTTC.

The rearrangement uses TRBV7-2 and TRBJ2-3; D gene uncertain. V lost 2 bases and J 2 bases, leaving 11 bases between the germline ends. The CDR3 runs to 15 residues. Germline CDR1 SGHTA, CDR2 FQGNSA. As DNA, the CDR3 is TGTGCCAGCAGCTTAATGGCTAGAGACACAGATACGCAGTATTTT. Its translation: CASSLMARDTDTQYF. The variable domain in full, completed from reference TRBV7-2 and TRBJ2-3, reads GAGVSQSPSNKVTEKGKDVELRCDPISGHTALYWYRQSLGQGLEFLIYFQGNSAPDKSGLPSDRFSAERTGGSVSTLTIQRTQQEDSAVYLCASSLMARDTDTQYFGPGTRLTVL.

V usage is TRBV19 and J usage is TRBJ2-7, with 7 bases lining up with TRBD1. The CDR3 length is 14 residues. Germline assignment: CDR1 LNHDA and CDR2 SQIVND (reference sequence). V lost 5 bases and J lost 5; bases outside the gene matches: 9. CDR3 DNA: TGTGCCAGTAGTTTGGGACAGCCACGGCACGAGCAGTACTTC. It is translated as CASSLGQPRHEQYF.

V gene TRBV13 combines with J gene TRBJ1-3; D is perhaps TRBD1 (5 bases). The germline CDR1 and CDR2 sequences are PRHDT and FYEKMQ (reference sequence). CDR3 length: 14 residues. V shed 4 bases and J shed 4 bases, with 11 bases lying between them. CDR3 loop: CASSSGTQGNTIYF. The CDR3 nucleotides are TGTGCCAGCAGCTCCGGGACCCAAGGAAACACCATATATTTT.

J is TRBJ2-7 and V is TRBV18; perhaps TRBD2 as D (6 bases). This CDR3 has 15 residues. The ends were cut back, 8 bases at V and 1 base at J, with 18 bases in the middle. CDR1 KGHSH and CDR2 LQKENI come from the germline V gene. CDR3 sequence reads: CASRGDRDPSYEQYF. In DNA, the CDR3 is TGTGCCAGCCGCGGGGACCGGGACCCATCCTACGAGCAGTACTTC.

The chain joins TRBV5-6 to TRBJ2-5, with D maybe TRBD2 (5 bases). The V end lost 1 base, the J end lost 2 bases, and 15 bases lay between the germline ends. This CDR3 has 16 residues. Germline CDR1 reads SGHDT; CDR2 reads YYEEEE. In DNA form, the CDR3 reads TGTGCCAGCAGCTTGATGAGACAACTAGTTCAAGAGACCCAGTACTTC. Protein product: CASSLMRQLVQETQYF.

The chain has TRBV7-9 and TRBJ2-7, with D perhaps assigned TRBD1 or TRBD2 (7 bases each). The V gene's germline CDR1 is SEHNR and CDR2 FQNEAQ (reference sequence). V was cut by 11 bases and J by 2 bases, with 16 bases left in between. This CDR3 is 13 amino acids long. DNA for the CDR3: TGTGCCTCCTCAGGGGGAGGGACCTACGAGCAGTACTTC. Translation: CASSGGGTYEQYF.

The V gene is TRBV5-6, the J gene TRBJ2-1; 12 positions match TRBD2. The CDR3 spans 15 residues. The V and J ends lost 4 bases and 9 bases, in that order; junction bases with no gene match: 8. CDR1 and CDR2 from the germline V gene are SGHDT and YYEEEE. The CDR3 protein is CASSLTSGSLGEQFF. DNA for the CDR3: TGTGCCAGCAGCCTGACTAGCGGGAGTTTGGGTGAGCAGTTCTTC. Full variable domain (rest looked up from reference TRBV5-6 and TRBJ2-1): DAGVTQSPTHLIKTRGQQVTLRCSPKSGHDTVSWYQQALGQGPQFIFQYYEEEERQRGNFPDRFSGHQFPNYSSELNVNALLLGDSALYLCASSLTSGSLGEQFFGPGTRLTVL.

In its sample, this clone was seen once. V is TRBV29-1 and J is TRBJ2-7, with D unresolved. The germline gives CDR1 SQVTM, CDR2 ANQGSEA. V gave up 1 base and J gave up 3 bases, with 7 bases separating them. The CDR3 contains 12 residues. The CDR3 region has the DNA TGCAGCGTTGAAGGCCCCGGCTACGAGCAGTACTTC. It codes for CSVEGPGYEQYF.

The CDR3 protein is CASSPDKGNPSNQPQHF. As DNA, the CDR3 is TGTGCCAGTAGCCCCGACAAGGGGAATCCTAGCAATCAGCCCCAGCATTTT. V gene TRBV19 combines with J gene TRBJ1-5; TRBD1 is a possible D gene (5 bases). The V end lost 6 bases, the J end lost 0 bases, and 18 bases lay between the germline ends. The germline V gene encodes CDR1 LNHDA and CDR2 SQIVND (reference sequence). The CDR3 contains 17 residues.

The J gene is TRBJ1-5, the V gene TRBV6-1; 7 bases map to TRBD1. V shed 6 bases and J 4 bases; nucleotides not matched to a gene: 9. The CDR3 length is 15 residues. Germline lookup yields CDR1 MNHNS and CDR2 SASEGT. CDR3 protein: CASSDRDSWNQPQHF. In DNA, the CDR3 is TGTGCCAGCAGCGACCGGGACAGCTGGAATCAGCCCCAGCATTTT.

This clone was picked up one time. CDR3 nucleotide sequence: TGTGCCAAAAGAGGGAGTGCAGCTAGCGGTTTTTACAATGAGCAGTTCTTC. Translating it yields CAKRGSAASGFYNEQFF. The genes are TRBV6-4 and TRBJ2-1, with TRBD2 matching 7 bases. The V segment lost 10 bases and the J segment 4 bases; nucleotides outside the gene matches: 19. Germline V gene sequence: CDR1 MRHNA, CDR2 SNTAGT. CDR3 length: 17 amino acids.

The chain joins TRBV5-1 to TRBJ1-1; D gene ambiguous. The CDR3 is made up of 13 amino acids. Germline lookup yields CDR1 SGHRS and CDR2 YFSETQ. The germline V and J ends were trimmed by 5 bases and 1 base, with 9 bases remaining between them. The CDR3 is CASSYSQNTEAFF. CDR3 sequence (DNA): TGCGCCAGCAGTTACAGTCAGAACACTGAAGCTTTCTTT.

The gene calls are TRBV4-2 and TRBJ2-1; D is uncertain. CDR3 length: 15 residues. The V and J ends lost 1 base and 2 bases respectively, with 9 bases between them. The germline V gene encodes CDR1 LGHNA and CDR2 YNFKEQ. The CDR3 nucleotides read TGTGCCAGCAGCCAAGGGGAAACTGCCTACAATGAGCAGTTCTTC. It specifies CASSQGETAYNEQFF.

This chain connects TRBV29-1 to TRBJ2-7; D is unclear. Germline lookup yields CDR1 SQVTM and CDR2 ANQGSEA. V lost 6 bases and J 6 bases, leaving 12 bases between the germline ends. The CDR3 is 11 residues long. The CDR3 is CSVPRRREQYF. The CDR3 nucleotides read TGCAGCGTCCCAAGGCGCCGCGAGCAGTACTTC.

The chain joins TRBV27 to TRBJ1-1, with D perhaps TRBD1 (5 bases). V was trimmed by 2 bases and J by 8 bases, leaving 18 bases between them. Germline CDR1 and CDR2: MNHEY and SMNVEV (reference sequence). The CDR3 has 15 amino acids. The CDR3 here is CASSLRPGGVPEAFF. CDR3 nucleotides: TGTGCCAGCAGTTTAAGGCCTGGAGGGGTCCCCGAAGCTTTCTTT.